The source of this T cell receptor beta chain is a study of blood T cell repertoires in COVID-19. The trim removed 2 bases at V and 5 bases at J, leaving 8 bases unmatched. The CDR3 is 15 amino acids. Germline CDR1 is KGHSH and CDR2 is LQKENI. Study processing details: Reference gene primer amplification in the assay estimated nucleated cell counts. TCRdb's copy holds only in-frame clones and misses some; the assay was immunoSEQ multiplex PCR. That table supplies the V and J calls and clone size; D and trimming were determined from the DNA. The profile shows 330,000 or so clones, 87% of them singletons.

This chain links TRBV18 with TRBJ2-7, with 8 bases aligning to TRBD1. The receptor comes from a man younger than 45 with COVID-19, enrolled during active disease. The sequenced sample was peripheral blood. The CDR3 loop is CASSPGAGGKDEQYF. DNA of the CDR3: TGTGCCAGCTCACCAGGGGCAGGGGGCAAAGACGAGCAGTACTTC.